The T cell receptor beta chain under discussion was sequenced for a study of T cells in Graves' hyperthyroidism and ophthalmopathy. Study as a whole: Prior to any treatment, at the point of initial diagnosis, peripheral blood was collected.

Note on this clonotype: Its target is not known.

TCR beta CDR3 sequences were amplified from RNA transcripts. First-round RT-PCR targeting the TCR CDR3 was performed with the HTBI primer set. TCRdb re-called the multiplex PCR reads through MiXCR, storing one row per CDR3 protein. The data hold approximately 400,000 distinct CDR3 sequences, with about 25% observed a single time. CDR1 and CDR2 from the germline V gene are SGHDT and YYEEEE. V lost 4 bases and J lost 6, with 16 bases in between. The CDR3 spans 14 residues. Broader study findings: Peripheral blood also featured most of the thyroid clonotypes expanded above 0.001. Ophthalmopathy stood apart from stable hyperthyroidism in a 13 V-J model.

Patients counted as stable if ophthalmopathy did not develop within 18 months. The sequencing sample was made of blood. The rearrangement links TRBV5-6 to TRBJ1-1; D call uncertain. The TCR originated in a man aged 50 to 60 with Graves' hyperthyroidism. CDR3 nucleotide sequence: TGTGCCAGCAGCCAAACGATCAACGGCCCTGAAGCTTTCTTT. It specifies CASSQTINGPEAFF. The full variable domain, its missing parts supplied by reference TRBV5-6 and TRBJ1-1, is DAGVTQSPTHLIKTRGQQVTLRCSPKSGHDTVSWYQQALGQGPQFIFQYYEEEERQRGNFPDRFSGHQFPNYSSELNVNALLLGDSALYLCASSQTINGPEAFFGQGTRLTVV.